This T cell receptor beta chain was obtained from a study of blood T cell repertoires in COVID-19. This CDR3 region has 14 residues. V dropped 1 base and J dropped 1 base, with 7 bases sitting between them. Germline CDR1 reads MNHEY; CDR2 reads SMNVEV (reference sequence). Source study methods: Reference gene primer amplification gave nucleated cell count estimates. Produced via immunoSEQ multiplex PCR; TCRdb's table is partial and in-frame only. V, J and clone size are taken as reported in that table, and D and trimming were inferred from the DNA itself. The sample yields hundreds of thousands of clones, roughly 90% seen once. Worth noting for this clone: Distinct nucleotide sequences in the sample also encode this CDR3.

Living in 20 to 30 US areas, the participants were between roughly 18 and 89 years of age. Recovered participants had two consecutive negative NP/OP PCR tests, healthcare professional clearance, or symptom resolution. The V call is TRBV27, the J call TRBJ1-1; D perhaps matches TRBD1 (5 bases). The receptor's source is a woman in her 30s who had recovered from COVID-19. Material: PBMCs or T cells enriched from blood (not recorded which). The CDR3 DNA reads as TGTGCCAGCAGTTTATATCAGGGGAACACTGAAGCTTTCTTT. Translating gives CASSLYQGNTEAFF.